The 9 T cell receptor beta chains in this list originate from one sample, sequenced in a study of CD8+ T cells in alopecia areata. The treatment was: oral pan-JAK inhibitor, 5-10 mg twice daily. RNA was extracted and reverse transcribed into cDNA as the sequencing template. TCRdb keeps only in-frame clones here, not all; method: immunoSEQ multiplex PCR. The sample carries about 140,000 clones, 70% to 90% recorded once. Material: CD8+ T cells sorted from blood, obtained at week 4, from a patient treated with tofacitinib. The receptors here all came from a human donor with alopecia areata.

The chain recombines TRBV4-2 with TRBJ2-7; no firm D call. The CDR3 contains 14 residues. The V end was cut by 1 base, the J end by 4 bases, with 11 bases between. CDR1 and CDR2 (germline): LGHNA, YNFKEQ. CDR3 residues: CASSQGPIQYEQYF. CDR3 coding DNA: TGTGCCAGCAGCCAAGGGCCAATTCAGTACGAGCAGTACTTC.

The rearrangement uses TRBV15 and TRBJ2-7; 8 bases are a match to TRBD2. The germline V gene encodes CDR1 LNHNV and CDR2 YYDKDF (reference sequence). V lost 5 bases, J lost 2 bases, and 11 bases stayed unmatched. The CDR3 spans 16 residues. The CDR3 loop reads CATSSTGGRGAYEQYF. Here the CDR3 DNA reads TGTGCCACCAGCTCAACGGGAGGGCGGGGGGCCTACGAGCAGTACTTC.

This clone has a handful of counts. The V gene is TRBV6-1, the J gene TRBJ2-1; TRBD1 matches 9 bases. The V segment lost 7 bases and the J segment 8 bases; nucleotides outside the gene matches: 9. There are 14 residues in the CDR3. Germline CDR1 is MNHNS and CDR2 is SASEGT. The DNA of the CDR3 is TGTGCCAGCACCCCGGGACAGGGTTCGGATGAGCAGTTCTTC. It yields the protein CASTPGQGSDEQFF.

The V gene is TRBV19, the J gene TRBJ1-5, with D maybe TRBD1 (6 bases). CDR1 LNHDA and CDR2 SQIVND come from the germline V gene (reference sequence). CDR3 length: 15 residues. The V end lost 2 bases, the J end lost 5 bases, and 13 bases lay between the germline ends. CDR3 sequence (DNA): TGTGCCAGTAGTATATCGACAGGTGTTTATCAGCCCCAGCATTTT. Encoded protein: CASSISTGVYQPQHF.

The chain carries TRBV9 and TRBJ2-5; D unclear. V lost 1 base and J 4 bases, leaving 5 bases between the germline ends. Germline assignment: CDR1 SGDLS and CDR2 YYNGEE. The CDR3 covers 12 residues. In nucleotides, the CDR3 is TGTGCCAGCAGCGTACTTGGAGAGACCCAGTACTTC. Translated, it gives CASSVLGETQYF.

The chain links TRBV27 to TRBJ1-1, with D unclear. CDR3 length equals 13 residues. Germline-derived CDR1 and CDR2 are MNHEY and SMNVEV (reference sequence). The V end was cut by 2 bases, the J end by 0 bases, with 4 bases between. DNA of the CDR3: TGTGCCAGCAGTTTACATTTGAACACTGAAGCTTTCTTT. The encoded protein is CASSLHLNTEAFF.

CDR3 sequence reads: CASSPGLSYNEQFF. CDR3 bases: TGTGCCAGCAGTCCTGGGCTCTCCTACAATGAGCAGTTCTTC. The chain recombines TRBV27 with TRBJ2-1; no reliable D call. Deletions cut 5 bases from V and 0 bases from J, with 8 bases between. Germline V CDR1 and CDR2: MNHEY, SMNVEV (reference sequence). The CDR3 covers 14 residues.

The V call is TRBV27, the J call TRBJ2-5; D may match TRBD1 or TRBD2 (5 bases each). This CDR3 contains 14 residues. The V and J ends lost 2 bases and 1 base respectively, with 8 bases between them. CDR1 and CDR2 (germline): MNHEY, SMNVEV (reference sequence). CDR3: CASSLLGPQETQYF. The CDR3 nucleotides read TGTGCCAGCAGTTTACTGGGACCCCAAGAGACCCAGTACTTC.

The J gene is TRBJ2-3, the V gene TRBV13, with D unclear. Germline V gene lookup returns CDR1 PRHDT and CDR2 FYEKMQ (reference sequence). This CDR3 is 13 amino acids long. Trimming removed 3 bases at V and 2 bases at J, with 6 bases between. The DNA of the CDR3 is TGTGCCAGCAGCTTTGCAGACACAGATACGCAGTATTTT. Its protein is CASSFADTDTQYF.